This is a list of T cell receptor beta chains from one sample in a study of CD8 T cells in ankylosing spondylitis. MiXCR was run by TCRdb on the 5' RACE reads, yielding one entry per CDR3 protein. The sample contains around 230,000 distinct CDR3 sequences, around 7.8% of which appear only once. The sample was blood, either unsorted or a sorted T cell fraction (not recorded which). The receptors originated from a male donor with ankylosing spondylitis or in good health (not recorded which). Both conserved end residues are part of each CDR3. A D gene is named only where the DNA matches it firmly. Not every row has a clone size; where given, it reads once, few, many or a size class.

J,D,size,V,DNA,CDR3
TRBJ1-1,.,many,TRBV5-1,TGCGCCAGCAGCTTGGAAGGACACGGCGGTGAAGCTTTCTTT,CASSLEGHGGEAFF
TRBJ1-3,.,many,TRBV20-1,TGCAGTGCTGGCAGGGGTGCTGGAAACACCATATATTTT,CSAGRGAGNTIYF
TRBJ2-5,TRBD2,many,TRBV20-1,TGCAGTGCTAGAAGTACTAGCGGGGGGCTGGAGACCCAGTACTTC,CSARSTSGGLETQYF
TRBJ1-6,.,many,TRBV20-1,TGCAGTGCTAGAGATTTGGGTGGTAGGGGGAATTCACCCCTCCACTTT,CSARDLGGRGNSPLHF
TRBJ2-1,TRBD2,.,TRBV7-8,TGTGCCAGCAGCTCTACCGGGACTAGCGGGGCGATGTCCAATGAGCAGTTCTTC,CASSSTGTSGAMSNEQFF
TRBJ2-1,TRBD2,many,TRBV7-6,TGTGCCAGCAGCTTAGCCCCGGGAGGGTGGAAGGATGAGCAGTTCTTC,CASSLAPGGWKDEQFF
TRBJ2-2,TRBD2,many,TRBV7-8,TGTGCCAGCAGCTTACGCGGGAGGGGGACCGGGGAGCTGTTTTTT,CASSLRGRGTGELFF
TRBJ1-5,.,few,TRBV18,TGTGCCAGCTCACCACGCCCTGATCAGCCCCAGCATTTT,CASSPRPDQPQHF
TRBJ2-6,TRBD2,many,TRBV20-1,TGCAGTGCTGGGAGGGTTTCTGGGGCCAACGTCCTGACTTTC,CSAGRVSGANVLTF
TRBJ2-5,TRBD2,many,TRBV7-9,TGTGCCAGCAGCTTTGGCGGGAGGAACCGGAGAGAGACCCAGTACTTC,CASSFGGRNRRETQYF
TRBJ2-1,TRBD2,few,TRBV4-3,TGCGCCAGCAGCCAAGACCTTCGATCCGGGGGGGGCTTATATGAGCAGTTCTTC,CASSQDLRSGGGLYEQFF
TRBJ2-3,TRBD2,many,TRBV5-5,TGTGCCAGCAGATCAGCCGGGACTAGTCCAGATACGCAGTATTTT,CASRSAGTSPDTQYF
TRBJ2-7,TRBD1,many,TRBV5-1,TGCGCCAGCAGTCCCGGGACAGGCGTCTTTTACGAGCAGTACTTC,CASSPGTGVFYEQYF
TRBJ2-7,TRBD2,many,TRBV20-1,TGCAGTGCTAGAGTTACTAGCGGGACCCTTTTTGAGCAGTACTTC,CSARVTSGTLFEQYF
TRBJ2-2,.,.,TRBV4-2,TGTGCCAGCAGCCAAGCCCTGAAGAACACCGGGGAGCTGTTTTTT,CASSQALKNTGELFF
TRBJ1-1,.,few,TRBV30,TGTGCCTGGAGTGGATGGGAGAACACTGAAGCTTTCTTT,CAWSGWENTEAFF
TRBJ2-1,.,many,TRBV27,TGTGCCAGCAGTCGTGAACCAGGGAGAGGCAATGAGCAGTTCTTC,CASSREPGRGNEQFF
TRBJ2-1,TRBD1,many,TRBV5-1,TGCGCCAGCAGCCTGTCGACAGGGCCGTACAATGAGCAGTTCTTC,CASSLSTGPYNEQFF
TRBJ2-3,TRBD1,many,TRBV20-1,TGCAGTGCTAGAGATCAGGGGGTAGGTCCAGATACGCAGTATTTT,CSARDQGVGPDTQYF
TRBJ2-1,.,many,TRBV20-1,TGCAGTGCTAGAGCTAGAGGCAATGAGCAGTTCTTC,CSARARGNEQFF
TRBJ2-4,TRBD2,many,TRBV12-3/TRBV12-4,TGTGCCAGCAGTTTATCGGGGGGGCTGGCCAAAAACATTCAGTACTTC,CASSLSGGLAKNIQYF
TRBJ2-2,.,.,TRBV5-1,TGCGCCAGCAGCTTGGTCTCTAGCCGGAACACCGGGGAGCTGTTTTTT,CASSLVSSRNTGELFF